The T cell receptor (beta chain) described here comes from a study of cytomegalovirus exposure and HLA in healthy donors. Whole-study context: An early release of data contained 70 million to 95 million unique TCRs, which came from HLA-typed donors.

About this clone itself: Its specificity is unknown.

Primers for the PCR totalled 60 Vbeta and 13 Jbeta. Some clones are missing from TCRdb's copy, which holds only in-frame ones; the method was immunoSEQ multiplex PCR. The repertoire table contains 50,000 to 70,000 clones. Study-level results: Clonal expansion, a later analysis showed, was greater in HLA-associated TCR beta chains than in equally common others. Within a later analysis, the majority of CMV-associated TCR beta chains appeared HLA-restricted. A reported reduction in N-insertions relative to the roughly 700-donor mean was seen in an Asian-associated ancestry cluster in a later analysis.

The sequenced material came from PBMCs. This clonotype originated in a man aged 45-65 years in good health and CMV-seropositive.

The chain's CDR3 is CATLGDRGFYGYTF. The CDR3 DNA reads as TGTGCCACCTTGGGGGACAGAGGATTCTATGGCTACACCTTC. The chain employs TRBV28 and TRBJ1-2, with 7 bases lining up with TRBD1. Germline CDR1 reads MDHEN; CDR2 reads SYDVKM. This CDR3 spans 14 amino acids. J gave up 4 bases and V 10 bases, and 12 bases lay outside the gene matches.